The clone carrying this T cell receptor (beta chain) ranks as medium-sized (0.01 to 0.1%). Its antigen remains unidentified. The source of the sample is a study of prognosis after radiotherapy for stage I lung cancer. Turning to the study itself: Patients (more than twelve men, over five women) were aged about 50 to 84, median 74.5 years. Findings of the study overall: Compared with a median of 10,088 beforehand, unique TCR clone counts dropped to roughly 7,400 after stereotactic body radiation therapy.

V lost 1 base and J lost 0, with 11 bases in between. Germline V lookup: CDR1 SEHNR, CDR2 FQNEAQ (reference sequence). There are 16 residues in the CDR3. Uniform node negativity on CT and PET/CT characterised the cohort, and no patient had undergone prior chemotherapy or radiotherapy or presented other malignancies. Two rounds of multiplex PCR amplified TCR beta CDR3 from genomic DNA. Gene-specific primers for each TRBV and TRBJ gene drove first-round PCR. TCRdb re-called the multiplex PCR reads with MiXCR, one entry per CDR3 protein. In the table there are some 11,000 distinct CDR3 sequences, 54% of which are singletons.

The chain joins TRBV7-9 to TRBJ2-3; D ambiguous. The origin of this receptor is a donor aged 50 or older with non-small cell lung cancer. The sample here was PBMCs, taken before or after stereotactic body radiation therapy (not recorded which). In nucleotides, the CDR3 is TGTGCCAGCAGCTTAGAACGCCAGAGAAGCACAGATACGCAGTATTTT. As protein: CASSLERQRSTDTQYF.